Presented here are 19 T cell receptor beta chains from one specimen sequenced in a study of blood T cell repertoires in COVID-19 (dated by TCRdb to the early 2020s). Libraries came from the immunoSEQ multiplex PCR assay. What TCRdb holds here is the immuneACCESS table cut down to in-frame rearrangements. Part of the clones is not present; checked against another copy, under half of the missing clones reflect an unresolved V gene, and the others are unexplained. The sample yields around 110,000 clones; just over 90% were counted once. The ten largest account for approximately 1.7% of the sample. Sequencing was carried out using peripheral blood. Source of these receptors: a human donor with active COVID-19. The donor label of this sample is uncertain.

V is TRBV3-1 (or the pseudogene TRBV3-2) and J is TRBJ2-2; D gene unclear. This CDR3 contains 17 residues. From germline, CDR1 is LGHDT and CDR2 YNNKEL (reference sequence). V was shortened by 0 bases and J by 2 bases, with 13 bases between the two germline ends. The CDR3 sequence is CASSQDSQYRNTGELFF. The CDR3 bases are TGTGCCAGCAGCCAAGATTCCCAGTACCGAAACACCGGGGAGCTGTTTTTT.

The chain is built from TRBV21-1 and TRBJ1-1. TRBV21-1 is tagged as a pseudogene. The length of the CDR3 is 17 residues. CDR3 sequence reads: CASSSNAENWKNTEAFF. The CDR3 region has the DNA TGTGCCAGCAGCTCAAACGCGGAGAATTGGAAGAACACTGAAGCTTTCTTT.

The chain has TRBV10-2 and TRBJ2-2; 8 positions agree with TRBD1. CDR1 is WSHSY and CDR2 is SAAADI in the germline V gene. CDR3 length equals 13 residues. The V gene end was trimmed by 11 bases and the J gene end by 3 bases; junction bases not matched to a gene: 5. The DNA for the CDR3 is TGCGCCGGGACAGGCCCGGACACCGGGGAGCTGTTTTTT. Its translation is CAGTGPDTGELFF.

The chain recombines TRBV27 with TRBJ2-3; TRBD1 aligns across 7 bases. V trimming: 3 bases; J trimming: 4 bases; junction bases outside the gene matches: 4. The CDR3 consists of 14 residues. Germline loops: CDR1 MNHEY, CDR2 SMNVEV (reference sequence). Written as DNA, the CDR3 is TGTGCCAGCAGTTTGACAGGGATCCCAGATACGCAGTATTTT. This sequence encodes CASSLTGIPDTQYF.

This chain uses TRBV7-9 with TRBJ2-2; 7 bases agree with TRBD1. The CDR3 extends over 15 amino acids. Germline CDR1 is SEHNR and CDR2 is FQNEAQ (reference sequence). Trimming at V came to 5 bases and at J to 3 bases, leaving 6 bases not matched to a gene. As DNA, the CDR3 is TGTGCCAGCAGCATACAGGGGAGATACACCGGGGAGCTGTTTTTT. This encodes CASSIQGRYTGELFF.

In its sample, this clone was seen once. The junction shows a germline mismatch at one end, possibly a read error. The genes are TRBV27 and TRBJ1-1, with D possibly TRBD1 on 6 matching bases. There are 14 residues in the CDR3. Germline loops: CDR1 MNHEY, CDR2 SMNVEV (reference sequence). The CDR3 DNA follows: TGTGCCAGCAGTACAGGGATAGTGAAAACTGAAGCTTTCTTT. It yields the protein CASSTGIVKTEAFF.

The genes are TRBV5-4 and TRBJ2-1, with a weak D call TRBD2 (6 bases). The length of the CDR3 is 13 residues. Germline CDR1 is SGHNT and CDR2 is YYREEE (reference sequence). Trimming left V 4 bases short and J 4 bases short, with 9 bases between. The CDR3 nucleotides read TGTGCCAGCAGCCAGACTAGTTACAATGAGCAGTTCTTC. This sequence encodes CASSQTSYNEQFF.

The chain recombines TRBV21-1 with TRBJ1-5; TRBD1 is the table's D call and was not checked against the DNA. TRBV21-1 is reported as a pseudogene. This CDR3 has 15 amino acids. The CDR3, as DNA: TGTGCCAGCCCGCACAGGGGAAATAGCAATCAGCCCCAGCATTTT. Translation: CASPHRGNSNQPQHF.

V is TRBV7-2 and J is TRBJ2-5; 8 bases match TRBD2. Germline V gene sequence: CDR1 SGHTA, CDR2 FQGNSA. This CDR3 comprises 13 residues. Losses at the gene ends were 4 bases for V and 5 bases for J; bases not matched to a gene: 3. The CDR3 here is CASSWGLGETQYF. In DNA, the CDR3 is TGTGCCAGCAGCTGGGGACTAGGGGAGACCCAGTACTTC.

The chain carries TRBV2 and TRBJ1-4, with D perhaps matching TRBD1 (5 bases). CDR1 is SNHLY, CDR2 FYNNEI, per germline. This CDR3 comprises 14 residues. The germline V and J ends were trimmed by 8 bases and 6 bases, with 16 bases remaining between them. The DNA of the CDR3 is TGTGCCAGCCACCAGGGTTTCGCGGATGAAAAACTGTTTTTT. Its translation: CASHQGFADEKLFF.

V usage is TRBV10-2 and J usage is TRBJ2-1; 7 bases fit TRBD2. The germline V gene has CDR1 WSHSY and CDR2 SAAADI. The CDR3 length is 17 residues. The junction had 13 bases not matched to a gene; V was cut back by 4 bases and J by 4 bases. The CDR3 here is CASSVSHPSGPYNEQFF. The CDR3 DNA sequence: TGCGCCAGCAGTGTGAGTCACCCTAGCGGACCTTACAATGAGCAGTTCTTC.

The rearrangement uses TRBV18 and TRBJ1-2; D gene ambiguous. The CDR3 covers 15 residues. Germline V lookup: CDR1 KGHSH, CDR2 LQKENI. V lost 5 bases and J lost 8, with 21 bases in between. CDR3 residues: CASSSSTLDISGYTF. CDR3 DNA: TGTGCCAGCTCATCATCAACACTCGACATCTCAGGCTACACCTTC.

The chain is built from TRBV7-2 and TRBJ2-3, with D perhaps matching TRBD1 (6 bases). V shed 3 bases and J shed 3 bases, with 19 bases lying between them. Germline values: CDR1 SGHTA, CDR2 FQGNSA. The CDR3 spans 17 residues. In DNA, the CDR3 is TGTGCCAGCAGCTTGGTCCCGATGGTAAGGGGGACAGATACGCAGTATTTT. Residues: CASSLVPMVRGTDTQYF. The full variable domain, in which reference TRBV7-2 and TRBJ2-3 provide the parts outside the CDR3, is GAGVSQSPSNKVTEKGKDVELRCDPISGHTALYWYRQSLGQGLEFLIYFQGNSAPDKSGLPSDRFSAERTGGSVSTLTIQRTQQEDSAVYLCASSLVPMVRGTDTQYFGPGTRLTVL.

Details on this clone: This same CDR3 is encoded by further DNA sequences in the sample. V and J are TRBV5-4 and TRBJ1-2; a possible D gene is TRBD1 (5 bases). Germline V lookup: CDR1 SGHNT, CDR2 YYREEE (reference sequence). The CDR3 sequence is 14 residues long. Trimming took off 1 base at V and 0 bases at J, with 7 bases between the two ends. The CDR3 protein is CASSLQGANYGYTF. The DNA for the CDR3 is TGTGCCAGCAGCTTGCAAGGGGCTAACTATGGCTACACCTTC.

The chain has TRBV10-2 and TRBJ1-1; TRBD1 is a possible D gene (5 bases). The CDR3 runs to 14 residues. The V and J ends lost 2 bases and 4 bases respectively, with 11 bases between them. Germline CDR1 is WSHSY and CDR2 is SAAADI. The CDR3 DNA sequence: TGCGCCAGCAGTGAGCCAGGGTGGGGCACTGAAGCTTTCTTT. Encoded protein: CASSEPGWGTEAFF.

This CDR3 reads CASSFYNYEQYF. The CDR3 nucleotides are TGTGCCAGCAGTTTTTACAACTACGAGCAGTACTTC. V gene TRBV28 combines with J gene TRBJ2-7; the D is unclear. The CDR3 is made up of 12 amino acids. V was cut by 3 bases and J by 3 bases, with 6 bases left in between. Germline CDR1 reads MDHEN; CDR2 reads SYDVKM.

This clone was counted a single time. This chain connects TRBV4-1 to TRBJ2-3; perhaps TRBD2 as D (7 bases). CDR1 and CDR2 (germline): MGHRA, YSYEKL. The CDR3 has 16 amino acids. The V end lost 0 bases, the J end lost 4 bases, and 14 bases lay between the germline ends. This CDR3 is CASSQDPWRGPDTQYF. The CDR3 bases are TGCGCCAGCAGCCAAGATCCTTGGCGGGGGCCAGATACGCAGTATTTT.

This clone has only a few counts. The chain combines TRBV18 with TRBJ2-1; TRBD1 matches 10 bases. J lost 6 bases, V lost 2 bases, and 4 bases had no gene match. Per the germline V gene, CDR1 is KGHSH and CDR2 is LQKENI. The CDR3 sequence is 15 residues long. The CDR3 nucleotides read TGTGCCAGCTCACCAGGGACAGGGGCGCGCAATGAGCAGTTCTTC. This codes for CASSPGTGARNEQFF. Drawing the rest from reference TRBV18 and TRBJ2-1, the complete variable domain is NAGVMQNPRHLVRRRGQEARLRCSPMKGHSHVYWYRQLPEEGLKFMVYLQKENIIDESGMPKERFSAEFPKEGPSILRIQQVVRGDSAAYFCASSPGTGARNEQFFGPGTRLTVL.

The chain has TRBV7-2 and TRBJ2-7, with D tentatively TRBD1 (6 bases). Germline V CDR1 and CDR2: SGHTA, FQGNSA. V lost 2 bases to trimming and J lost 2 bases, with 10 bases between them. The CDR3 sequence is 14 residues long. DNA of the CDR3: TGTGCCAGCAGCTTAATGAAGGGGGCCTACGAGCAGTACTTC. Encoded protein: CASSLMKGAYEQYF. Full variable domain (missing parts from reference TRBV7-2 and TRBJ2-7): GAGVSQSPSNKVTEKGKDVELRCDPISGHTALYWYRQSLGQGLEFLIYFQGNSAPDKSGLPSDRFSAERTGGSVSTLTIQRTQQEDSAVYLCASSLMKGAYEQYFGPGTRLTVT.